The TCR beta chain under discussion was sequenced for a study of monozygotic twins with inflammatory bowel disease. The CDR3 loop spans 13 amino acids. TCRdb reprocessed the 5' RACE reads, keeping one entry per CDR3 protein, no DNA. The sample table includes approximately 200,000 distinct CDR3 sequences. This rearrangement joins TRBV12-3 or TRBV12-4 to TRBJ1-1. The origin of this receptor is a human donor with ulcerative colitis or Crohn's disease, or a healthy co-twin of an affected twin (not recorded which). The sequenced sample consisted of blood. The chain's CDR3 is CASSLLENTEAFF.